This passage covers 12 T cell receptor beta chains from one sample sequenced in a study of CD4+ T cells in melanoma. TCRdb's table, derived via immunoSEQ multiplex PCR, lists solely in-frame clones and lacks some. In the table there are around 13,000 clones, roughly three quarters of which are singletons. The material sequenced was cells from a culture (not recorded whether cultured in vitro). These receptor sequences come from a human donor with melanoma.

V gene TRBV2 combines with J gene TRBJ2-1, with no clear D. This CDR3 spans 15 amino acids. Germline V lookup: CDR1 SNHLY, CDR2 FYNNEI. V dropped 8 bases and J dropped 0 bases, with 14 bases sitting between them. The CDR3 region is CASQTAQSSYNEQFF. CDR3 DNA: TGTGCCAGCCAGACTGCCCAGAGCTCCTACAATGAGCAGTTCTTC.

In nucleotides, the CDR3 is TGTGCCAGCAGCTTGGCCGGCTCGTCAGAGACCCAGTACTTC. This gives the protein CASSLAGSSETQYF. This chain links TRBV5-4 with TRBJ2-5; D is undetermined. The CDR3 has 14 amino acids. Germline CDR1 is SGHNT and CDR2 is YYREEE (reference sequence). The V end was cut by 0 bases, the J end by 4 bases, with 10 bases between. The full variable domain, in which reference TRBV5-4 and TRBJ2-5 provide the parts outside the CDR3, is ETGVTQSPTHLIKTRGQQVTLRCSSQSGHNTVSWYQQALGQGPQFIFQYYREEENGRGNFPPRFSGLQFPNYSSELNVNALELDDSALYLCASSLAGSSETQYFGPGTRLLVL.

The chain couples TRBV5-6 to TRBJ1-4; D remains unclear. The CDR3 runs to 13 residues. Trimming pared 2 bases from V and 8 bases from J, leaving 10 bases between. In germline, CDR1 is SGHDT, CDR2 YYEEEE. CDR3 coding DNA: TGTGCCAGCAGCTTCTCGACGGAAGAAAAACTGTTTTTT. This translates into CASSFSTEEKLFF. Based on the CDR3 plus reference TRBV5-6 and TRBJ1-4, the full variable domain is DAGVTQSPTHLIKTRGQQVTLRCSPKSGHDTVSWYQQALGQGPQFIFQYYEEEERQRGNFPDRFSGHQFPNYSSELNVNALLLGDSALYLCASSFSTEEKLFFGSGTQLSVL.

The rearrangement uses TRBV5-4 and TRBJ1-1; D perhaps matches TRBD1 (5 bases). CDR3 length: 16 residues. Trimming left V 0 bases short and J 0 bases short, with 12 bases between. The germline CDR1 and CDR2 sequences are SGHNT and YYREEE (reference sequence). The CDR3 DNA sequence: TGTGCCAGCAGCTTGGGGGCCGGGGCCATGAACACTGAAGCTTTCTTT. It codes for CASSLGAGAMNTEAFF.

V gene TRBV11-2 combines with J gene TRBJ2-1; D not certain. The germline V gene has CDR1 SGHAT and CDR2 FQNNGV. V was cut by 3 bases and J by 2 bases, with 8 bases left in between. The CDR3 spans 14 residues. CDR3 loop: CASSFAGPYNEQFF. The CDR3 region has the DNA TGTGCCAGCAGCTTTGCAGGACCCTACAATGAGCAGTTCTTC.

This chain links TRBV9 with TRBJ1-2; D gene uncertain. Germline CDR1 reads SGDLS; CDR2 reads YYNGEE. Trimming cost V 4 bases and J 3 bases, with 16 bases left between them. The CDR3 totals 15 residues. The CDR3 region has the DNA TGTGCCAGCAGCTCGAGGTCTTTCGGGGACTATGGCTACACCTTC. Encoded protein: CASSSRSFGDYGYTF. Complete variable domain (other parts from reference TRBV9 and TRBJ1-2): DSGVTQTPKHLITATGQRVTLRCSPRSGDLSVYWYQQSLDQGLQFLIQYYNGEERAKGNILERFSAQQFPDLHSELNLSSLELGDSALYFCASSSRSFGDYGYTFGSGTRLTVV.

V and J are TRBV10-3 and TRBJ1-1; D is unresolved. The CDR3 spans 16 residues. Germline assignment: CDR1 ENHRY and CDR2 SYGVKD. The ends were cut back, 0 bases at V and 6 bases at J, with 17 bases in the middle. The CDR3 nucleotides are TGTGCCATCAGTGAGTCTATTTTTCGAGTTAAGGCTGAAGCTTTCTTT. Translated: CAISESIFRVKAEAFF.

The chain carries TRBV7-6 and TRBJ1-6; D is unclear. Trimming cost V 5 bases and J 8 bases, with 13 bases left between them. Germline CDR1 is SGHVS and CDR2 is FNYEAQ. This CDR3 region has 14 residues. The CDR3 sequence is CASSRESNDSPLHF. Here the CDR3 DNA reads TGTGCCAGCAGCCGCGAGTCTAATGATTCACCCCTCCACTTT.

The rearrangement links TRBV18 to TRBJ1-2; TRBD1 matches at 8 bases. This CDR3 spans 13 amino acids. V dropped 3 bases and J dropped 8; count of bases not matched to a gene: 5. From germline, CDR1 is KGHSH and CDR2 LQKENI. Here the CDR3 reads CASSPKTGDGYTF. Written as DNA, the CDR3 is TGTGCCAGCTCACCCAAGACAGGGGACGGCTACACCTTC.

The rearrangement links TRBV4-3 to TRBJ2-5, with D perhaps given as TRBD1 or TRBD2 (5 bases each). From germline, CDR1 is LGHNA and CDR2 YSLEER. The CDR3 runs to 15 residues. The V gene lost 4 bases and the J gene lost 5 bases, with 17 bases spanning the gap. CDR3: CASSLGAGVRETQYF. In DNA form, the CDR3 reads TGCGCCAGCAGCCTCGGGGCCGGGGTTCGGGAGACCCAGTACTTC.

The chain is built from TRBV4-2 and TRBJ2-3, with D perhaps matching TRBD2 (5 bases). CDR3 length equals 16 residues. The ends were cut back, 1 base at V and 0 bases at J, with 11 bases in the middle. CDR1 LGHNA and CDR2 YNFKEQ come from the germline V gene. This chain's CDR3 is CASSQGQAASTDTQYF. As DNA, the CDR3 is TGTGCCAGCAGCCAAGGACAAGCGGCGAGCACAGATACGCAGTATTTT.

The chain is built from TRBV5-1 and TRBJ1-1; D unresolved. This CDR3 region has 14 residues. The V end lost 0 bases, the J end lost 5 bases, and 11 bases lay between the germline ends. Germline CDR1 reads SGHRS; CDR2 reads YFSETQ. This chain's CDR3 is CASSLGSLGTEAFF. DNA for the CDR3: TGCGCCAGCAGCTTGGGTTCACTAGGGACTGAAGCTTTCTTT.